The 17 T cell receptor beta chains listed next were all sequenced from one sample in a study of identical twins. Using its own MiXCR run on the 5' RACE reads, TCRdb lists one record per CDR3 protein. The table shows 460,000 or so distinct CDR3 sequences, with approximately 14% occurring only once. The same sample was also studied in work on yellow fever vaccine responses in identical twins.

The sequenced sample was CD4+ T cells sorted from blood. The receptors stem from a woman under 30 in good health.

This chain links TRBV7-8 with TRBJ1-5; D perhaps matches TRBD1 (6 bases). There are 17 residues in the CDR3. Germline CDR1 SGHVS, CDR2 FQNEAQ. The ends were cut back, 4 bases at V and 2 bases at J, with 18 bases in the middle. The CDR3 reads CASSSRQARRGNQPQHF. The DNA of the CDR3 is TGTGCCAGCAGCTCCCGACAGGCACGCAGGGGCAATCAGCCCCAGCATTTT.

This clonotype has only a few counts. CDR3: CASSVVGRGGGELFF. As DNA, the CDR3 is TGTGCCAGCAGCGTAGTCGGCCGGGGTGGCGGGGAGCTGTTTTTT. This sequence joins TRBV9 and TRBJ2-2; possibly TRBD2 for D (5 bases). Trimming cost V 0 bases and J 7 bases, with 13 bases left between them. Germline loops: CDR1 SGDLS, CDR2 YYNGEE. This CDR3 spans 15 amino acids.

This sequence joins TRBV7-8 and TRBJ2-7, with D perhaps given as TRBD1 or TRBD2 (5 bases each). The V end was cut by 5 bases, the J end by 2 bases, with 19 bases between. This CDR3 is 16 amino acids long. Germline loops: CDR1 SGHVS, CDR2 FQNEAQ. The CDR3 sequence is CASSRENRRSPYEQYF. CDR3 DNA sequence: TGTGCCAGCAGCAGAGAAAACAGGAGGTCCCCCTACGAGCAGTACTTC.

This clonotype came up a few times. The CDR3 DNA sequence: TGCGCCAGCAGCTTGAAGGCCCGGGCTGGCACAGATACGCAGTATTTT. It codes for CASSLKARAGTDTQYF. The J gene is TRBJ2-3, the V gene TRBV5-1; D is unclear. This CDR3 region has 16 residues. CDR1 is SGHRS and CDR2 is YFSETQ in the germline V gene. Deletions cut 1 base from V and 1 base from J, with 13 bases between. Based on the CDR3 plus reference TRBV5-1 and TRBJ2-3, the full variable domain is KAGVTQTPRYLIKTRGQQVTLSCSPISGHRSVSWYQQTPGQGLQFLFEYFSETQRNKGNFPGRFSGRQFSNSRSEMNVSTLELGDSALYLCASSLKARAGTDTQYFGPGTRLTVL.

The J gene is TRBJ2-7, the V gene TRBV7-2; D ambiguous. V was pared by 0 bases and J by 0 bases, with 6 bases between. Per the germline V gene, CDR1 is SGHTA and CDR2 is FQGNSA. The CDR3 extends over 14 amino acids. The CDR3 DNA reads TGTGCCAGCAGCTTAGCCTACTCCTCCTACGAGCAGTACTTC. Translating it yields CASSLAYSSYEQYF.

This clonotype was seen only a few times. V gene TRBV10-3 combines with J gene TRBJ2-7; no clear D. Between the trimmed V and J ends, which lost 2 bases and 2 bases, there was a span of 7 bases. Germline V CDR1 and CDR2: ENHRY, SYGVKD. There are 13 residues in the CDR3. The CDR3 region is CAISELITYEQYF. The DNA of the CDR3 is TGTGCCATCAGTGAGCTCATCACCTACGAGCAGTACTTC.

Only a few counts were recorded for this clonotype. This chain joins TRBV7-3 and TRBJ2-5; D gene ambiguous. CDR1 and CDR2 (germline): SGHTA, FQGTGA. Trimming cost V 4 bases and J 4 bases, with 16 bases left between them. CDR3 length: 15 amino acids. This CDR3 reads CASSSNSEIGETQYF. The CDR3 DNA reads TGTGCCAGCAGCTCCAATTCAGAGATAGGAGAGACCCAGTACTTC.

V usage is TRBV12-2 and J usage is TRBJ1-1; the table names TRBD1, a call not compared with the DNA. TRBV12-2 is a pseudogene locus. The CDR3 sequence is 16 residues long. CDR3 in amino acids: CASRLLLTGGSGEAFF. As DNA, the CDR3 is TGTGCAAGTCGCTTACTCCTGACAGGGGGTTCGGGTGAAGCTTTCTTT.

This clonotype was observed a handful of times. The CDR3 is CASSFSGKVYEQYF. In DNA, the CDR3 is TGTGCCAGCAGTTTCAGCGGGAAAGTCTACGAGCAGTACTTC. The genes are TRBV12-3 or TRBV12-4 and TRBJ2-7; 7 bases agree with TRBD2. The CDR3 has 14 residues. V lost 3 bases, J lost 3 bases, and 5 bases stayed unmatched.

The rearrangement links TRBV6-1 to TRBJ1-1; 9 nucleotides line up with TRBD1. V shed 4 bases, J shed 4 bases, and the junction held 10 bases outside the gene matches. Germline V gene lookup returns CDR1 MNHNS and CDR2 SASEGT. This CDR3 region has 16 residues. CDR3 protein: CASSALDRGRGTEAFF. The DNA for the CDR3 is TGTGCCAGCAGTGCCCTGGACAGGGGTCGAGGCACTGAAGCTTTCTTT.

This clonotype came up a few times. Just one base apart from a much larger clone, this may be a read error. V and J are TRBV7-9 and TRBJ2-7; no clear D gene. The ends were cut back, 6 bases at V and 3 bases at J, with 6 bases in the middle. The CDR3 runs 11 residues. The germline V gene has CDR1 SEHNR and CDR2 FQNEAQ (reference sequence). CDR3 nucleotide sequence: TGTGCCAGCAGTCACTTCTACGAGCAGTACTTC. It codes for CASSHFYEQYF. The full variable domain, completed using reference TRBV7-9 and TRBJ2-7, is DTGVSQNPRHKITKRGQNVTFRCDPISEHNRLYWYRQTLGQGPEFLTYFQNEAQLEKSRLLSDRFSAERPKGSFSTLEIQRTEQGDSAMYLCASSHFYEQYFGPGTRLTVT.

This clonotype has just a few counts. The V and J genes are TRBV12-3 or TRBV12-4 and TRBJ2-7, with TRBD2 matching 8 bases. The J segment lost 5 bases and the V segment lost 6 bases, leaving 9 bases of the junction unmatched. This CDR3 is built from 14 residues. The CDR3 is CASRQSGSRNEQYF. Written as DNA, the CDR3 is TGTGCCAGCAGACAAAGCGGGAGTCGAAACGAGCAGTACTTC.

The CDR3 region is CSALQGEVQYF. The CDR3 nucleotides read TGCAGTGCCTTACAGGGGGAGGTGCAGTATTTT. The rearrangement joins TRBV20-1 to TRBJ2-3; 8 bases match TRBD1. Trimming removed 6 bases from V and 11 bases from J; junction bases left unmatched: 7. Looked up from germline, CDR1 is DFQATT and CDR2 is SNEGSKA (reference sequence). CDR3 length: 11 amino acids.

This clonotype was counted only a few times. The rearrangement uses TRBV20-1 and TRBJ2-7; D is ambiguous. Trimming removed 3 bases from V and 0 bases from J, with 12 bases in between. This CDR3 has 14 residues. Germline V lookup: CDR1 DFQATT, CDR2 SNEGSKA (reference sequence). CDR3 residues: CSASSSSSSYEQYF. In nucleotides, the CDR3 is TGCAGTGCTAGTTCCAGCTCTAGCTCCTACGAGCAGTACTTC.

The J gene is TRBJ2-7, the V gene TRBV11-2, with TRBD2 identical over 9 bases. Germline V gene data show CDR1 as SGHAT and CDR2 as FQNNGV. This CDR3 has 15 amino acids. The trim removed 2 bases at V and 2 bases at J, leaving 4 bases unmatched. CDR3 in amino acids: CASSLILAGPYEQYF. The DNA for the CDR3 is TGTGCCAGCAGCTTAATCCTAGCGGGACCCTACGAGCAGTACTTC. Full variable domain (rest looked up from reference TRBV11-2 and TRBJ2-7): EAGVAQSPRYKIIEKRQSVAFWCNPISGHATLYWYQQILGQGPKLLIQFQNNGVVDDSQLPKDRFSAERLKGVDSTLKIQPAKLEDSAVYLCASSLILAGPYEQYFGPGTRLTVT.

The chain has TRBV30 and TRBJ2-7, with 9 bases fitting TRBD1. V was pared by 2 bases and J by 7 bases, with 6 bases of the junction left unmatched. The CDR3 has 13 residues. The germline V gene encodes CDR1 GTSNPN and CDR2 SVGIG (reference sequence). The DNA of the CDR3 is TGTGCCTGGAGTTGGGACAGGGAGCGAGAGCAGTACTTC. Translating gives CAWSWDREREQYF. Using reference TRBV30 and TRBJ2-7 for the parts outside the CDR3, the full variable domain is SQTIHQWPATLVQPVGSPLSLECTVEGTSNPNLYWYRQAAGRGLQLLFYSVGIGQISSEVPQNLSASRPQDRQFILSSKKLLLSDSGFYLCAWSWDREREQYFGPGTRLTVT.

The gene calls are TRBV20-1 and TRBJ2-3, with no clear D. This CDR3 comprises 15 residues. Trimming removed 0 bases from V and 2 bases from J, with 12 bases in between. The germline gives CDR1 DFQATT, CDR2 SNEGSKA (reference sequence). The CDR3 DNA reads as TGCAGTGCTAGAGATGGAAGGACGAACACAGATACGCAGTATTTT. It codes for CSARDGRTNTDTQYF.